This T cell receptor beta chain was found in a study of T-cell memory formation after mild COVID-19. Overall study findings and caveats: Clones that shrank (day 15 to 85) were balanced CD4/CD8, whereas later expanders leaned CD4+.

Using its own MiXCR run on the 5' RACE reads, TCRdb lists one record per CDR3 protein. Seen here are 350,000 to 450,000 distinct CDR3 sequences, 25% to 30% observed once, and the top ten hold roughly 12%. Germline CDR1 is SGHKS and CDR2 is YYEKEE (reference sequence). V lost 0 bases to trimming and J lost 1 base; unmatched junction nucleotides: 4. The CDR3 is 16 amino acids. Note on this clonotype: Its antigen remains unidentified.

The V and J genes are TRBV5-5 and TRBJ2-5; TRBD2 aligns across 9 bases. This clonotype was sampled from an adult woman who had mild COVID-19 (a few samples of this study predate the infection). Cell type and time point are not known. Sequences were obtained from PBMCs or a T cell subset sorted from them (not recorded which). CDR3 residues: CASSLAPSGTQETQYF. The CDR3 DNA reads TGTGCCAGCAGCTTGGCACCTAGCGGGACCCAAGAGACCCAGTACTTC.